Each of the 9 T cell receptor beta chains below was sequenced from the same sample in a study of cytomegalovirus exposure and HLA in healthy donors. Use of 60 Vbeta and 13 Jbeta primers characterized the PCR. The table came from immunoSEQ multiplex PCR; TCRdb's copy has only in-frame clones and leaves some out. The data hold 110,000 to 150,000 clones, with 77% observed a single time. Sequenced material: PBMCs. These TCRs come from a male donor in good health and CMV-seronegative.

The chain recombines TRBV18 with TRBJ1-6; 7 nucleotides line up with TRBD1. Germline V gene sequence: CDR1 KGHSH, CDR2 LQKENI. V lost 8 bases, J lost 6 bases, and 13 bases stayed unmatched. This CDR3 contains 16 residues. CDR3 in amino acids: CASTPIPGQSNSPLHF. CDR3 DNA sequence: TGTGCCAGCACTCCGATACCGGGACAGTCTAATTCACCCCTCCACTTT.

The V gene is TRBV5-6, the J gene TRBJ2-1; 10 nucleotides agree with TRBD1. Germline lookup yields CDR1 SGHDT and CDR2 YYEEEE. V lost 4 bases and J lost 4; bases outside the gene matches: 8. This CDR3 contains 16 residues. The CDR3, as DNA: TGTGCCAGCAGCCGTTCTGGACAGGGGGGTTACAATGAGCAGTTCTTC. Amino acids: CASSRSGQGGYNEQFF. The full variable domain, its missing parts supplied by reference TRBV5-6 and TRBJ2-1, is DAGVTQSPTHLIKTRGQQVTLRCSPKSGHDTVSWYQQALGQGPQFIFQYYEEEERQRGNFPDRFSGHQFPNYSSELNVNALLLGDSALYLCASSRSGQGGYNEQFFGPGTRLTVL.

V gene TRBV7-2 combines with J gene TRBJ2-7, with a possible D match to TRBD1 (7 bases). This CDR3 comprises 16 residues. Trimming removed 4 bases from V and 3 bases from J, with 19 bases in between. CDR1 and CDR2 from the germline V gene are SGHTA and FQGNSA. Here the CDR3 reads CASSSQGGGGHYEQYF. The CDR3, as DNA: TGTGCCAGCAGCTCCCAGGGGGGCGGAGGCCACTACGAGCAGTACTTC.

V is TRBV7-3 and J is TRBJ2-1; 9 bases map to TRBD1. This CDR3 spans 15 amino acids. V lost 5 bases and J lost 12; bases outside the gene matches: 14. Germline loops: CDR1 SGHTA, CDR2 FQGTGA. CDR3 amino acids: CASSARDRVEGGQFF. In nucleotides, the CDR3 is TGTGCCAGCAGCGCCCGGGACAGGGTTGAGGGCGGGCAGTTCTTC.

The sample holds a few counts of this clone. The CDR3 here is CASAWRGGENIQYF. For the CDR3, the DNA is TGTGCCAGTGCCTGGCGGGGGGGTGAAAACATTCAGTACTTC. V gene TRBV7-9 combines with J gene TRBJ2-4, with 9 bases fitting TRBD2. CDR1 is SEHNR, CDR2 FQNEAQ, per germline (reference sequence). V lost 9 bases and J lost 5; bases outside the gene matches: 8. The CDR3 covers 14 residues.

The chain has TRBV6-5 and TRBJ2-7, with TRBD1 identical over 9 bases. CDR1 and CDR2 (germline): MNHEY, SVGAGI. There are 16 residues in the CDR3. Trimming cost V 3 bases and J 4 bases; bases outside gene matches: 10. The chain's CDR3 is CASSYQTGGASYEQYF. In DNA, the CDR3 is TGTGCCAGCAGTTATCAAACAGGGGGCGCGTCTTACGAGCAGTACTTC.

The V call is TRBV5-6, the J call TRBJ2-7; D not certain. V was trimmed by 7 bases and J by 2 bases, leaving 13 bases between them. Germline CDR1 is SGHDT and CDR2 is YYEEEE. There are 13 residues in the CDR3. The CDR3 sequence: CASLNSSAYEQYF. CDR3 nucleotide sequence: TGTGCCAGCCTTAACAGTTCAGCCTACGAGCAGTACTTC.

This clone was counted once. The V call is TRBV30, the J call TRBJ1-1; D call uncertain. V dropped 1 base and J dropped 1 base, with 4 bases sitting between them. Germline CDR1 reads GTSNPN; CDR2 reads SVGIG (reference sequence). This CDR3 region has 12 residues. The CDR3 DNA sequence: TGTGCCTGGAGTGGCGCGAACACTGAAGCTTTCTTT. As protein: CAWSGANTEAFF.

V and J are TRBV19 and TRBJ1-5; a weak D match, TRBD1 (6 bases). The CDR3 covers 18 residues. CDR1 LNHDA and CDR2 SQIVND come from the germline V gene (reference sequence). Trimming cost V 0 bases and J 4 bases, with 19 bases left between them. The CDR3 sequence: CASSIDQFRTALNQPQHF. The CDR3 nucleotides are TGTGCCAGTAGTATAGATCAATTTAGGACAGCTTTAAATCAGCCCCAGCATTTT.